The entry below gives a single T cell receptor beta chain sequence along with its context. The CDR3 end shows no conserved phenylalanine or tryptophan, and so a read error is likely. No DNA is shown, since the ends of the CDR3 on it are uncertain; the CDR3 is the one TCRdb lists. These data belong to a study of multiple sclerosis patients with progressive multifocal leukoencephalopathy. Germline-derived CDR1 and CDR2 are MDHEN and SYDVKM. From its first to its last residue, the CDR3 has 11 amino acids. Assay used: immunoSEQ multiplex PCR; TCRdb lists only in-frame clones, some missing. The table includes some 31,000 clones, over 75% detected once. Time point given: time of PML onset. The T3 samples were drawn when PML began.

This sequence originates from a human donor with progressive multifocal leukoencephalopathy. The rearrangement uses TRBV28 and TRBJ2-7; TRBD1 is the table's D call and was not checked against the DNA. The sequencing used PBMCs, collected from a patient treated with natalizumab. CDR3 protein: CASSMGQGPSY.